These 6 T cell receptor beta chains were all obtained from the same sample, sequenced in a study of graft-versus-host responses after intestinal transplantation. The protocol was immunoSEQ multiplex PCR, while the TCRdb copy is restricted to in-frame clones and leaves out a portion. The data hold fewer than 150,000 clones, with just over 90% observed a single time. For these receptors, no antigen is known. The sample was unstimulated CD4+ T cells sorted from spleen or lymph node cells, taken before intestinal transplant. All receptors come from a human donor who received an intestinal transplant.

This clone came up once. The V call is TRBV18, the J call TRBJ2-7, with 12 bases fitting TRBD1. The CDR3 is 15 residues long. J was trimmed by 4 bases and V by 3 bases; bases with no gene match: 4. The germline gives CDR1 KGHSH, CDR2 LQKENI. CDR3 DNA sequence: TGTGCCAGCTCACCCCGGGACAGGGGGCTTTACGAGCAGTACTTC. It specifies CASSPRDRGLYEQYF.

The chain links TRBV4-1 to TRBJ2-5; the D gene is possibly TRBD1 (5 bases). CDR3 size: 15 residues. Germline assignment: CDR1 MGHRA and CDR2 YSYEKL. V was trimmed by 1 base and J by 5 bases, leaving 14 bases between them. Here the CDR3 DNA reads TGCGCCAGCAGCCAAGGGGGCGCAGTAGGGGAGACCCAGTACTTC. Amino acid sequence: CASSQGGAVGETQYF.

The chain links TRBV4-2 to TRBJ2-1, with D perhaps TRBD2 (7 bases). The germline V and J ends were trimmed by 3 bases and 10 bases, with 16 bases remaining between them. CDR3 length: 14 amino acids. In germline, CDR1 is LGHNA, CDR2 YNFKEQ. The CDR3 sequence: CASSQGGPGTEQFF. CDR3 nucleotide sequence: TGTGCCAGCAGCCAGGGGGGGCCTGGGACAGAGCAGTTCTTC.

In its sample, this clone was seen once. This chain links TRBV11-2 with TRBJ2-7, with unresolved D. CDR3 length: 16 residues. Germline V lookup: CDR1 SGHAT, CDR2 FQNNGV. V was clipped by 4 bases and J by 0 bases, with 16 bases between them. The CDR3 nucleotides are TGTGCCAGCAGCTCCAGTCTAAGGTCCAGCTCCTACGAGCAGTACTTC. This encodes CASSSSLRSSSYEQYF.

This sequence joins TRBV2 and TRBJ2-2; the D is unclear. The CDR3 totals 15 residues. Looked up from germline, CDR1 is SNHLY and CDR2 is FYNNEI. Trimming removed 3 bases from V and 0 bases from J, with 8 bases in between. CDR3 nucleotide sequence: TGTGCCAGCAGTGAGGATAGCCCGAACACCGGGGAGCTGTTTTTT. Encoded protein: CASSEDSPNTGELFF.

This chain's CDR3 is CASSQDGYEQYF. CDR3 nucleotides: TGTGCCAGCAGTCAGGACGGCTACGAGCAGTACTTC. The chain joins TRBV11-2 to TRBJ2-7; D unresolved. This CDR3 contains 12 residues. The germline V gene encodes CDR1 SGHAT and CDR2 FQNNGV. V lost 6 bases, J lost 3 bases, and 9 bases lay in between.